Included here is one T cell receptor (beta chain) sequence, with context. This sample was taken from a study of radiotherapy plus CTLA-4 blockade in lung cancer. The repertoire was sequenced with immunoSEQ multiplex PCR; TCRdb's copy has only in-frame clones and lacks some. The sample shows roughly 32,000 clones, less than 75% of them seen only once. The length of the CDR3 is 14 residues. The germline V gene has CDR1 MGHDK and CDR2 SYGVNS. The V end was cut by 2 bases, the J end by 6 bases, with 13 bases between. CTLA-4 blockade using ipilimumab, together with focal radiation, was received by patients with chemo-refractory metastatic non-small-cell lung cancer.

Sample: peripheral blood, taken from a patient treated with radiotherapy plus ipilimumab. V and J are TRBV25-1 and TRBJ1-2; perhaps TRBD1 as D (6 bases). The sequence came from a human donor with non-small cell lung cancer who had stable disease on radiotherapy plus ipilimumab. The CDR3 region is CASSERGQGNGYTF. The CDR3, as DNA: TGTGCCAGCAGTGAACGGGGGCAGGGAAATGGCTACACCTTC.